The clone carrying this TCR beta chain came up a few times. The data were obtained in a study of blood T cell repertoires in COVID-19. About the study: Acute-phase and convalescent COVID-19 samples originated in the United States, Italy and Spain. The analysed material was cDNA or gDNA that came from T cells, B-cell-depleted T cells, or PBMCs.

In the original analysis: Researchers report that nucleated cell counts were estimated from reference gene primer amplification. Profiling relied on immunoSEQ multiplex PCR, and the TCRdb table lists in-frame clones only, not all of them. V, J and clone size are taken as reported in that table, and D and trimming were inferred from the DNA itself. Seen here are roughly 97,000 clones, around 87% observed once, and the top ten hold around 15%. This receptor was identified in a man aged 45-65 years with acute or convalescent COVID-19. The sample consisted of peripheral blood.

CDR3 sequence reads: CASSGGTSYNEQFF. CDR3 nucleotide sequence: TGCGCCAGCAGTGGCGGGACCTCCTACAATGAGCAGTTCTTC. The chain uses TRBV5-1 and TRBJ2-1; TRBD2 might be the D (6 bases). The CDR3 length is 14 residues. The V end was cut by 5 bases, the J end by 0 bases, with 9 bases between. In germline, CDR1 is SGHRS, CDR2 YFSETQ.